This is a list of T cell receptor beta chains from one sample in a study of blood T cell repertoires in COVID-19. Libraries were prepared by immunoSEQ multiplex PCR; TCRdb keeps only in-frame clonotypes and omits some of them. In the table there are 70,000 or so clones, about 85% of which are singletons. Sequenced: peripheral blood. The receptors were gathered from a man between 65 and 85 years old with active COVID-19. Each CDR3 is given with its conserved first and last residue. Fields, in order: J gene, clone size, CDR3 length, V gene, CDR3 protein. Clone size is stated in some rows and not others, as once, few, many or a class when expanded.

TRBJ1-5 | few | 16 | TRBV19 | CASSPPRGWGNQPQHF
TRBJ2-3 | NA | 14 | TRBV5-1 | CASSLGQGGGTQYF
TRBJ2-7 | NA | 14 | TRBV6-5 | CASSYGQGAHEQYF
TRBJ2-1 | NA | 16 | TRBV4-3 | CASSPTGLAGHNEQFF
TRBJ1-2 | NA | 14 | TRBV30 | CAWSGGQGNYGYTF
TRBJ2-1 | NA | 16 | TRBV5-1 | CASSWTPGLAANEQFF
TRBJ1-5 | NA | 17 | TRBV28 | CASRLDRGGYSNQPQHF
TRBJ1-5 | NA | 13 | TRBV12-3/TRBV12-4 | CASTLGGNQPQHF
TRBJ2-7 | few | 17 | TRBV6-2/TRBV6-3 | CASSSAGQGHKGYEQYF
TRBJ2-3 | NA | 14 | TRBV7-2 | CASSLAQRGDTQYF
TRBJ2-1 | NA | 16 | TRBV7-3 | CASSLPELATYNEQFF
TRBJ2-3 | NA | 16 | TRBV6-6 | CASSYSAGVSGDTQYF
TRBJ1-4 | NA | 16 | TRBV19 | CASRRGGQGSAEKLFF
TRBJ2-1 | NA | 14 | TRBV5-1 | CASSQGSVFDEQFF
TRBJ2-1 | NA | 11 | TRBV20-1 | CSAPGYNEQFF
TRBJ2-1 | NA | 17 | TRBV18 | CASSPPSGSWSYNEQFF
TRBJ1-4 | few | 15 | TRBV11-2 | CASSLGDRTNEKLFF
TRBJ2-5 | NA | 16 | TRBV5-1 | CASSLAHGGSGETQYF
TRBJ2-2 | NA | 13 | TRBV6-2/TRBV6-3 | CASSYGRAGELFF
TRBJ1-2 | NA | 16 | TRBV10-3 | CAISEKTGGANYGYTF
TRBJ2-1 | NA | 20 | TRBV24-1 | CATSEPGGPTSGATYNEQFF
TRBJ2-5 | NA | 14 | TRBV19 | CASSPVAAQETQYF
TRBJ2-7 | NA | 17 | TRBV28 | CASSPPGLLAGNYEQYF
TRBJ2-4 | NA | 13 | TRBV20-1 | CSASGQERNIQYF
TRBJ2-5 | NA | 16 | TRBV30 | CAWRRWAGALQETQYF
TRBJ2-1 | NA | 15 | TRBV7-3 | CASSLGTGPYNEQFF
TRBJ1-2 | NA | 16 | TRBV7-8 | CASSLVGGPANYGYTF
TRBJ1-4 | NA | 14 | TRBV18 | CASSPDRVGEKLFF
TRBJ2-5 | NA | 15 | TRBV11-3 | CASSPRQGGQETQYF
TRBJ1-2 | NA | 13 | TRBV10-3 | CAISESRVGGYTF
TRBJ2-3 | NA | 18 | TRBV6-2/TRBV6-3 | CASSYGTGVGGRADTQYF
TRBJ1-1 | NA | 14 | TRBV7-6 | CASSPGRAGTEAFF
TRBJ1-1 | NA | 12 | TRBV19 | CASIKGGIEAFF
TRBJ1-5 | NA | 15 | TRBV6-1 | CASSEGQLSNQPQHF
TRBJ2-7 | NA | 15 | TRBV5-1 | CASSLAGGGAYEQYF
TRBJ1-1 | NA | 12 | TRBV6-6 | CASTHGGQEAFF
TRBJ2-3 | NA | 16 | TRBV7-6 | CASSLRLAGAADTQYF
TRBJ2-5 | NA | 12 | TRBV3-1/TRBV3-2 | CASSQGSLAAYF
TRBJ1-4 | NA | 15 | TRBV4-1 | CASSQPGQHREKLFF
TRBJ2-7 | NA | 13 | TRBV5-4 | CASGSQRGYEQYF
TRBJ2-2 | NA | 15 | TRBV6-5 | CASTTRGAGTGELFF
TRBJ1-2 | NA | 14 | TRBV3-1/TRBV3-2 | CASSPDRVGNGYTF
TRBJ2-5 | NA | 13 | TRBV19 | CASTGTSRETQYF
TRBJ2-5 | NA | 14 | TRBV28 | CASGDRRRGETQYF
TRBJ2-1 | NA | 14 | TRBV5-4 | CASSAPSGVNEQFF
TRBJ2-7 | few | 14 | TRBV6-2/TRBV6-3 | CASSPLGRAYEQYF
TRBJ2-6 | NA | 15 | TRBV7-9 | CASSRGGSGANVLTF
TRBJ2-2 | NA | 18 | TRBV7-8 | CASSLYTLAGTHTGELFF
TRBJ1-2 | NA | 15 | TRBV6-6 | CASSPRDRGGYGYTF
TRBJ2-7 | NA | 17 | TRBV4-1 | CASSQDSAGVSRVEQYF
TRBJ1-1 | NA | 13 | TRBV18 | CASSPLREAQAFF
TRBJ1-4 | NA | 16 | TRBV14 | CASSQDRAGAGEKLFF
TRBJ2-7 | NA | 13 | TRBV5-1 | CASSLQGDYEQYF
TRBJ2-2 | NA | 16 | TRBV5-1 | CASSLPPGGSTGELFF
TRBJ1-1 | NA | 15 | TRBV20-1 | CSASLAGFMNTEAFF
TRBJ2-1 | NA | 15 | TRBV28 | CASSLWREGGNEQFF
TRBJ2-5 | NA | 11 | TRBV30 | CAWSFVGEWYF
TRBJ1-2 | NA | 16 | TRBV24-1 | CATSDPAGTGFGGYTF
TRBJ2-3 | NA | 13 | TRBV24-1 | CATSDSRWDTQYF
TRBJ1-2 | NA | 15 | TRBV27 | CASRPSGGRAYGYTF